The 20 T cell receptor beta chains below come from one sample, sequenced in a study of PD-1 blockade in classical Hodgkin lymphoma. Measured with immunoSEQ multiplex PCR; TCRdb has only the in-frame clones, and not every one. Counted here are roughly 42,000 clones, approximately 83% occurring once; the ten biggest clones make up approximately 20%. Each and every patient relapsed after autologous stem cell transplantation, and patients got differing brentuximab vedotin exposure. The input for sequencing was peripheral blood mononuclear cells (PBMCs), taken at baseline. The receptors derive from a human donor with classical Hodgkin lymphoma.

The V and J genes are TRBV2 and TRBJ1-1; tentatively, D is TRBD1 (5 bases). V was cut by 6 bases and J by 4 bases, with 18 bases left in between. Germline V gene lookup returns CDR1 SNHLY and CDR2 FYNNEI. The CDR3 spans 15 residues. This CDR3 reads CASRLQGIVGTEAFF. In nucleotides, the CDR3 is TGTGCCAGCAGACTTCAGGGAATTGTAGGCACTGAAGCTTTCTTT.

The CDR3 sequence: CASSLTTTTGELFF. For the CDR3, the DNA is TGTGCCAGCAGCCTCACGACCACCACCGGGGAGCTGTTTTTT. The chain is built from TRBV4-2 and TRBJ2-2; D uncertain. Germline CDR1 is LGHNA and CDR2 is YNFKEQ. The CDR3 is made up of 14 amino acids. V was pared by 4 bases and J by 4 bases, with 10 bases between.

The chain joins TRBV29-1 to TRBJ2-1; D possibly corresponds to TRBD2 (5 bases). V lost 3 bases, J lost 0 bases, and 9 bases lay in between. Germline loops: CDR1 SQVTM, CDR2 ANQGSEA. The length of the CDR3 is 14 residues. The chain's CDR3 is CSVDGGPSYNEQFF. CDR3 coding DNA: TGCAGCGTTGACGGAGGCCCCTCCTACAATGAGCAGTTCTTC.

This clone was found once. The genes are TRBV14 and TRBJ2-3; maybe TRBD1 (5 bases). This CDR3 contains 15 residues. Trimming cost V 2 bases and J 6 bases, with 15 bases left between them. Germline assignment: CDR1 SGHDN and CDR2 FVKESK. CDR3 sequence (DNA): TGTGCCAGCAGCCAACTCGCCCAAGGGGCGGATACGCAGTATTTT. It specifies CASSQLAQGADTQYF.

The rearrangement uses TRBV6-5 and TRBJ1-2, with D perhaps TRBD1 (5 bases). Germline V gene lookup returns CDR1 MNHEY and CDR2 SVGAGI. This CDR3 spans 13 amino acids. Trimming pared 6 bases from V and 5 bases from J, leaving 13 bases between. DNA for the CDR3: TGTGCCAGCAGATCAGACAGCCCGTATGGCTACACCTTC. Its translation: CASRSDSPYGYTF.

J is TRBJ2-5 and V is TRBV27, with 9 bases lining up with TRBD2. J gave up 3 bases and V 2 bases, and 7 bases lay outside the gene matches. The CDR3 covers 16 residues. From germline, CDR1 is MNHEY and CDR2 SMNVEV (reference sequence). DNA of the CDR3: TGTGCCAGCAGTTTAACTAGCGGGCGGTATAAAGAGACCCAGTACTTC. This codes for CASSLTSGRYKETQYF.

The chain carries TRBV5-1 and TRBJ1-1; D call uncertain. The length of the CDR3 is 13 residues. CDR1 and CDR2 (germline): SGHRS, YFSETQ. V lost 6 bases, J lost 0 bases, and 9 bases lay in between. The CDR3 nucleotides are TGCGCCAGCACAGACTCGATGAACACTGAAGCTTTCTTT. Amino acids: CASTDSMNTEAFF.

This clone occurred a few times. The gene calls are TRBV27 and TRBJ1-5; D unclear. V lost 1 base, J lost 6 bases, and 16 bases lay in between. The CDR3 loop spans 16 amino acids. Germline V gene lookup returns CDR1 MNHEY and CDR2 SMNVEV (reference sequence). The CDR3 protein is CASSLLGGGMSQPQHF. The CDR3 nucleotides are TGTGCCAGCAGTTTATTAGGCGGAGGGATGAGTCAGCCCCAGCATTTT.

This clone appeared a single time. CDR3 region: CASSGQGPYNEQFF. The CDR3 DNA reads as TGCGCCAGCAGTGGACAGGGCCCCTACAATGAGCAGTTCTTC. This chain connects TRBV10-1 to TRBJ2-1; 7 bases agree with TRBD1. The CDR3 runs 14 residues. Germline CDR1 is WNHNN and CDR2 is SYGVQD (reference sequence). The ends lost 4 bases at V and 2 bases at J; junction bases unmatched: 2.

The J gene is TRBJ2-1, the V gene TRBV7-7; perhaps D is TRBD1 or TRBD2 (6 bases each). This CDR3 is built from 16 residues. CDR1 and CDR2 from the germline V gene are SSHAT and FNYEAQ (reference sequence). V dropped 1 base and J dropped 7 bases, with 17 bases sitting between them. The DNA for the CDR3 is TGTGCCAGCAGCTTAGGGCCGGGGGCGTTGAAAAATGAGCAGTTCTTC. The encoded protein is CASSLGPGALKNEQFF.

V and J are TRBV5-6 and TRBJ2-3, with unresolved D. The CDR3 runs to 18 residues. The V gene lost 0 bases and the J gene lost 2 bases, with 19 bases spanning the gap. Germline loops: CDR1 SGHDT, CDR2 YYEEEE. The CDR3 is CASSLGVDGRIYTDTQYF. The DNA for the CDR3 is TGTGCCAGCAGCTTGGGGGTGGACGGACGGATCTACACAGATACGCAGTATTTT.

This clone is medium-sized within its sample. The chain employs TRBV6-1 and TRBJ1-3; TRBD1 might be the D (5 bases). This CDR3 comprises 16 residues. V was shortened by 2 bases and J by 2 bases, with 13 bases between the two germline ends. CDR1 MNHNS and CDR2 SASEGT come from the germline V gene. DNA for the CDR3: TGTGCCAGCAGTGAACGCCCGCCGGGGGCTGGAAACACCATATATTTT. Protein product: CASSERPPGAGNTIYF.

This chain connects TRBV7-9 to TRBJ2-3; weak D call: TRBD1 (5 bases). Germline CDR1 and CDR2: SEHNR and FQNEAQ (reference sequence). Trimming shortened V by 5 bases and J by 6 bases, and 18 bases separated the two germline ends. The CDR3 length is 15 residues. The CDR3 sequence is CASSLRGGEVDTQYF. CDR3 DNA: TGTGCCAGCAGCCTTAGGGGCGGTGAGGTGGATACGCAGTATTTT. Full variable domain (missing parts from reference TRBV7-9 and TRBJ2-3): DTGVSQNPRHKITKRGQNVTFRCDPISEHNRLYWYRQTLGQGPEFLTYFQNEAQLEKSRLLSDRFSAERPKGSFSTLEIQRTEQGDSAMYLCASSLRGGEVDTQYFGPGTRLTVL.

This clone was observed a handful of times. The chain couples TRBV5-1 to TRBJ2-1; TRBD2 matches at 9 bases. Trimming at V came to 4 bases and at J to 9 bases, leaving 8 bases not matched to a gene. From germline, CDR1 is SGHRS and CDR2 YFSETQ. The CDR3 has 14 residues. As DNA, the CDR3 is TGCGCCAGCAGCCCCGGGACTAGCCTGGGTGAGCAGTTCTTC. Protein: CASSPGTSLGEQFF. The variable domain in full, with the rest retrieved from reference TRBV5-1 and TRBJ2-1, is KAGVTQTPRYLIKTRGQQVTLSCSPISGHRSVSWYQQTPGQGLQFLFEYFSETQRNKGNFPGRFSGRQFSNSRSEMNVSTLELGDSALYLCASSPGTSLGEQFFGPGTRLTVL.

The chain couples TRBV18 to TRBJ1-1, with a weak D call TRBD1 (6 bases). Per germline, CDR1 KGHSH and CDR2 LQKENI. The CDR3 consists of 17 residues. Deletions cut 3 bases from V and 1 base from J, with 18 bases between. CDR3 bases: TGTGCCAGCTCACCCGATATGCCAGGGGCGAGGAACACTGAAGCTTTCTTT. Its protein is CASSPDMPGARNTEAFF.

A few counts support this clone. CDR3 sequence: CASSGGREFENTIYF. CDR3 bases: TGTGCCAGCAGTGGAGGCAGGGAGTTCGAAAACACCATATATTTT. The chain recombines TRBV25-1 with TRBJ1-3; D is perhaps TRBD1 (5 bases). CDR3 size: 15 residues. V lost 4 bases and J lost 6, with 16 bases in between. Germline assignment: CDR1 MGHDK and CDR2 SYGVNS.

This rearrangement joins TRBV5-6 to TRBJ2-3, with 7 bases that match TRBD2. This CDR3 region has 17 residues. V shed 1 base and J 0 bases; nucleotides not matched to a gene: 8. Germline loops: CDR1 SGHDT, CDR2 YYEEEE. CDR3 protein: CASSLFSSGLSTDTQYF. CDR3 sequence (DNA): TGTGCCAGCAGCTTGTTCTCTAGCGGCCTAAGCACAGATACGCAGTATTTT.

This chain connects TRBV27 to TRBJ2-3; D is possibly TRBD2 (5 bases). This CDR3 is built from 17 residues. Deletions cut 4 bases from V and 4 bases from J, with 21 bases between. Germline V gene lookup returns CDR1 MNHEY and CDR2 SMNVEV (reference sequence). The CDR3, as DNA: TGTGCCAGCAGTTCCGAACCACTAGGCCGGGGAGCAGATACGCAGTATTTT. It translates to CASSSEPLGRGADTQYF.

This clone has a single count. CDR3 DNA: TGTGCCAGCACATCCCTGCGCTCCTACGAGCAGTACTTC. It codes for CASTSLRSYEQYF. The rearrangement links TRBV6-5 to TRBJ2-7; D is undetermined. The CDR3 runs to 13 residues. Trimming stripped 7 bases from V and 0 bases from J, with 10 bases between. In germline, CDR1 is MNHEY, CDR2 SVGAGI.

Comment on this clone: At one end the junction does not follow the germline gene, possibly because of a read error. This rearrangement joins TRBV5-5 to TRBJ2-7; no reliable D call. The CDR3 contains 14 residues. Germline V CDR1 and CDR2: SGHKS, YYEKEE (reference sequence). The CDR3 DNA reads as TGTGCCAGCAGCTCCCGGACGGCAGTTCTCGAGCCGTACTTC. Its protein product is CASSSRTAVLEPYF.